This TCR beta chain was sequenced in a study of CD8+ T cells in alopecia areata. The overall study: The duration of tofacitinib was 6 to 18 months, with 6 months off drug afterward. Broader study findings: Lesional tissue from the scalp (especially in alopecia totalis/universalis) showed higher clonality than normal scalp.

cDNA prepared by RNA extraction and subsequent reverse transcription served as the template for sequencing. Here immunoSEQ multiplex PCR was the method, and the copy in TCRdb shows in-frame clones only, minus some. There are just over 150,000 clones in the sample; approximately 53% occur only once, and roughly 19% lies in the top ten. The CDR3 runs to 16 residues. Looked up from germline, CDR1 is SNHLY and CDR2 is FYNNEI. Trimming took 0 bases from V and 3 from J, leaving 14 bases between them. Notes on this clone: Its specificity is unknown.

This clonotype was sampled from a human donor with alopecia areata. The sample consisted of CD8+ T cells sorted from blood, taken at week 0. The V and J genes are TRBV2 and TRBJ1-2; D remains unclear. The CDR3 reads CASSEALDVTDYGYTF. The CDR3 coding sequence is TGTGCCAGCAGTGAAGCGCTAGATGTTACGGACTATGGCTACACCTTC.